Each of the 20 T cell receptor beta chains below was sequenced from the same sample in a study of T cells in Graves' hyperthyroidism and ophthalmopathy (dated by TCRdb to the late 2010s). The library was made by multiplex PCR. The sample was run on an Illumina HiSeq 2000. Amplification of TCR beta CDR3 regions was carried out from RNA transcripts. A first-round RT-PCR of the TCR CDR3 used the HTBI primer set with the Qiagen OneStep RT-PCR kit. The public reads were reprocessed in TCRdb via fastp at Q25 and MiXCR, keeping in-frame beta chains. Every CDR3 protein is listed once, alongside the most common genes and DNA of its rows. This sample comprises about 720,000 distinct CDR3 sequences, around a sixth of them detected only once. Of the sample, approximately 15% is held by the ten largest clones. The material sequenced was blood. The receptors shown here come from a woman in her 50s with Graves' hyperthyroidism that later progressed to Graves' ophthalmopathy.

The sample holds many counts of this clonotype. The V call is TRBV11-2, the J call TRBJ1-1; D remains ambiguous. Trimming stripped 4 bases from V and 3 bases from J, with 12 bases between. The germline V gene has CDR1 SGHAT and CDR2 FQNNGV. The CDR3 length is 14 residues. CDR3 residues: CASSSYGSYTEAFF. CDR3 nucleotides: TGTGCCAGCAGCTCCTATGGTAGTTACACTGAAGCTTTCTTT. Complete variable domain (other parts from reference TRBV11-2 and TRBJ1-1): EAGVAQSPRYKIIEKRQSVAFWCNPISGHATLYWYQQILGQGPKLLIQFQNNGVVDDSQLPKDRFSAERLKGVDSTLKIQPAKLEDSAVYLCASSSYGSYTEAFFGQGTRLTVV.

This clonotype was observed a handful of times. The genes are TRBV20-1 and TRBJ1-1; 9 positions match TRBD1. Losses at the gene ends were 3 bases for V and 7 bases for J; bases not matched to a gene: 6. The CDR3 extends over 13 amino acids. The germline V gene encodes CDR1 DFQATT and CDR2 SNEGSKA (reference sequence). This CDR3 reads CSARERTGDEAFF. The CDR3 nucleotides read TGCAGTGCTAGGGAAAGGACAGGGGATGAAGCTTTCTTT.

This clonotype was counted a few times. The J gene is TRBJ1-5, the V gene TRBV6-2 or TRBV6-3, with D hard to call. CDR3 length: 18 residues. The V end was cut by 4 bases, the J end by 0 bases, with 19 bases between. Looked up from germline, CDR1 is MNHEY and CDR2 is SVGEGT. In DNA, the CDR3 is TGTGCCAGCAGTTCAGTCGGACGAGGACCCTATAGCAATCAGCCCCAGCATTTT. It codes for CASSSVGRGPYSNQPQHF.

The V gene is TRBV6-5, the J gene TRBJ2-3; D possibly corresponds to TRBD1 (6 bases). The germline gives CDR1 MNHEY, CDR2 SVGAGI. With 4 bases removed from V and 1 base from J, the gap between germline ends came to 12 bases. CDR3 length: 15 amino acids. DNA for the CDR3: TGTGCCAGCAGTTCCCAGGGGATCGGCACAGATACGCAGTATTTT. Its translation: CASSSQGIGTDTQYF.

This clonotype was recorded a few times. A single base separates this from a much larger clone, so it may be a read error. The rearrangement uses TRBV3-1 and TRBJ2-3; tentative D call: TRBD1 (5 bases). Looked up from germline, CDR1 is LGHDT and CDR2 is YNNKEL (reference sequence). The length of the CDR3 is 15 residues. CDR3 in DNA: TGTGCCAGCAGCCAGACAGCCAGTGACACAGATACGCAGTGTTTT. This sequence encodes CASSQTASDTDTQCF.

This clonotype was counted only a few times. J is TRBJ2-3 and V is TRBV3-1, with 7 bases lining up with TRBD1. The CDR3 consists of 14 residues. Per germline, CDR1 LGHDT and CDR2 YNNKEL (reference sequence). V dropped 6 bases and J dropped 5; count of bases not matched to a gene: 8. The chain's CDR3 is CASSDGQVGDTQYF. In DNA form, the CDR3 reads TGTGCCAGCAGTGACGGACAGGTTGGAGATACGCAGTATTTT.

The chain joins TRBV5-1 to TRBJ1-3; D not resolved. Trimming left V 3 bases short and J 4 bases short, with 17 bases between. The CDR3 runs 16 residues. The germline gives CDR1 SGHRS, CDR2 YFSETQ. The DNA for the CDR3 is TGCGCCAGCAGCTCGGGGTCGATTGCGTACGGAAACACCATATATTTT. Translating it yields CASSSGSIAYGNTIYF.

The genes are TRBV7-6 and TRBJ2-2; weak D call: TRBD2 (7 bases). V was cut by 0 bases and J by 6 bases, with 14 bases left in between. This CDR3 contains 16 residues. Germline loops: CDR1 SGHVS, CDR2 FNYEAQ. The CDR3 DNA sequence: TGTGCCAGCAGCTTAGCTGAGGGGGGGCGTGCCGGGGAGCTGTTTTTT. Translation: CASSLAEGGRAGELFF.

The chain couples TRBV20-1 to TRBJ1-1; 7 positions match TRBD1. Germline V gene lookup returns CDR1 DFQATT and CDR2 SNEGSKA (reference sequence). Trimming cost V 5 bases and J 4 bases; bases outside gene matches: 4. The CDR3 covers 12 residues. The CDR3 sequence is CSAQGGGTEAFF. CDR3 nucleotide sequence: TGCAGTGCTCAGGGGGGGGGCACTGAAGCTTTCTTT.

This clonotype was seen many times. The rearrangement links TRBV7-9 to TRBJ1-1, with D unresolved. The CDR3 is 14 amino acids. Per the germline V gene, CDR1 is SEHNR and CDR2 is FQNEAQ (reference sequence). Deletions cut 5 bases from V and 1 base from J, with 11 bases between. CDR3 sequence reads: CASSTASRNTEAFF. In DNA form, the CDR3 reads TGTGCCAGCAGCACAGCTTCTAGGAACACTGAAGCTTTCTTT.

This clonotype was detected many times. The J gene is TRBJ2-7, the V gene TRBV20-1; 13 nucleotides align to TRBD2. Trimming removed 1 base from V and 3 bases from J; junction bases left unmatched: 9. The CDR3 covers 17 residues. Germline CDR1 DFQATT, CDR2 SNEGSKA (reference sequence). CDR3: CSARAATSGGMYYEQYF. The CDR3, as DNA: TGCAGTGCTAGAGCCGCGACTAGCGGGGGGATGTACTACGAGCAGTACTTC.

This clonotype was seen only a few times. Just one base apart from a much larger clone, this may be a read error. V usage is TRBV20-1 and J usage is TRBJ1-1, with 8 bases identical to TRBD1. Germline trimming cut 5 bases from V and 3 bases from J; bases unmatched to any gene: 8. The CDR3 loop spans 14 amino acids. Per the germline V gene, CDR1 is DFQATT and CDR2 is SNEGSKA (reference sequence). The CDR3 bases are TGCAGTGCTGGGCGGACAGGGTGGGACACTGAAGCTTTCTTT. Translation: CSAGRTGWDTEAFF.

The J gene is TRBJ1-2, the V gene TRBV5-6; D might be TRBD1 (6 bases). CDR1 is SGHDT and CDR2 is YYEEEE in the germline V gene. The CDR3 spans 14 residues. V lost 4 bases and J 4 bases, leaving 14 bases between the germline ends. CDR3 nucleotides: TGTGCCAGCAGCCAAGACAGGCGACTCTATGGCTACACCTTC. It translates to CASSQDRRLYGYTF.

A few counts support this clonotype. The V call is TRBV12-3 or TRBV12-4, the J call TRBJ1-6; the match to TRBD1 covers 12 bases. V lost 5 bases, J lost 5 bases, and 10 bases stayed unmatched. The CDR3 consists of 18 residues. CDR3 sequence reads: CASSPTGTGGRNNSPLHF. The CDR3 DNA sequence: TGTGCCAGCAGTCCTACCGGGACAGGGGGCAGGAATAATTCACCCCTCCACTTT.

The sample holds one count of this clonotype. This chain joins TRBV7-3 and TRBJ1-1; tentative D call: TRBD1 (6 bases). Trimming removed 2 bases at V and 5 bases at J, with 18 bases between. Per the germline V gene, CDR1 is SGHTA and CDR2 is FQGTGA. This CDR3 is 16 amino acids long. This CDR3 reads CASSLRVWGGATEAFF. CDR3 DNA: TGTGCCAGCAGCTTACGGGTCTGGGGGGGGGCGACTGAAGCTTTCTTT.

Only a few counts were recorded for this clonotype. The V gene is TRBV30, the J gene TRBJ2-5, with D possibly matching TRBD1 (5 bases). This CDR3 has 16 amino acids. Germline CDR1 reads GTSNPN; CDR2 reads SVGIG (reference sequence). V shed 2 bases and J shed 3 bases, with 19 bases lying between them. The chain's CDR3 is CAWSPPVGRVEETQYF. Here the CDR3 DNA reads TGTGCCTGGAGTCCCCCCGTGGGCAGGGTCGAAGAGACCCAGTACTTC. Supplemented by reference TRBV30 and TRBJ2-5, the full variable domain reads SQTIHQWPATLVQPVGSPLSLECTVEGTSNPNLYWYRQAAGRGLQLLFYSVGIGQISSEVPQNLSASRPQDRQFILSSKKLLLSDSGFYLCAWSPPVGRVEETQYFGPGTRLLVL.

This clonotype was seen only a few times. The CDR3 here is CSVTGTYNEQFF. The CDR3 region has the DNA TGCAGTGTGACAGGTACCTACAATGAGCAGTTCTTC. The chain combines TRBV20-1 with TRBJ2-1; tentative D call: TRBD1 (6 bases). The CDR3 has 12 amino acids. Trimming removed 7 bases at V and 2 bases at J, with 9 bases between. Germline assignment: CDR1 DFQATT and CDR2 SNEGSKA (reference sequence).

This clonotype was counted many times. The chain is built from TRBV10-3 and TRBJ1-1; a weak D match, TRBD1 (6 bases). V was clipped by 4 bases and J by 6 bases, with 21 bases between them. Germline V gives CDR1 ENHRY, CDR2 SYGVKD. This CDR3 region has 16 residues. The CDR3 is CAISGTENRLYPEAFF. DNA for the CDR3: TGTGCCATCAGTGGGACAGAAAACCGGCTTTACCCTGAAGCTTTCTTT.

CDR3 protein: CASSLGQFYEQYF. CDR3 in DNA: TGTGCCAGCAGCCTAGGACAGTTCTACGAGCAGTACTTC. The chain combines TRBV7-9 with TRBJ2-7; TRBD1 is a possible D gene (6 bases). This CDR3 contains 13 residues. Trimming stripped 5 bases from V and 3 bases from J, with 11 bases between. Germline CDR1 and CDR2: SEHNR and FQNEAQ (reference sequence). The full variable domain, rest sourced from reference TRBV7-9 and TRBJ2-7, is DTGVSQNPRHKITKRGQNVTFRCDPISEHNRLYWYRQTLGQGPEFLTYFQNEAQLEKSRLLSDRFSAERPKGSFSTLEIQRTEQGDSAMYLCASSLGQFYEQYFGPGTRLTVT.

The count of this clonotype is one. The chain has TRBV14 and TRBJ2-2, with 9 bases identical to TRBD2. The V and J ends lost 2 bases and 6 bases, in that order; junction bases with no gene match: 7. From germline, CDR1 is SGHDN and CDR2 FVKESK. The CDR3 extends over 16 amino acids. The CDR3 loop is CASSQPGTSLPGELFF. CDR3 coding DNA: TGTGCCAGCAGCCAACCCGGGACTAGCCTGCCCGGGGAGCTGTTTTTT.